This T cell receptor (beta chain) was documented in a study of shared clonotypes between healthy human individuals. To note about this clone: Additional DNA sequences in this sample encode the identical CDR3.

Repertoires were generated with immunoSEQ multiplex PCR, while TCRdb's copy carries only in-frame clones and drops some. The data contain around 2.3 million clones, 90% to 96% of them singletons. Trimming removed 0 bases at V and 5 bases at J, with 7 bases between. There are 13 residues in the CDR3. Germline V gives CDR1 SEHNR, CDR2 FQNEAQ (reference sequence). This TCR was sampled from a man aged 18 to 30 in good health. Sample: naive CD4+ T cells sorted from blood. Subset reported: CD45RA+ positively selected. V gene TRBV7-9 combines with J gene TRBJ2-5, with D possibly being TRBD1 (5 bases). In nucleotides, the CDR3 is TGTGCCAGCAGCTTAGCGGGGCTCGAGACCCAGTACTTC. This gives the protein CASSLAGLETQYF.